These 19 T cell receptor beta chains share one sample of origin, sequenced in a study of early stage breast cancer tumors. Assay: immunoSEQ multiplex PCR; the TCRdb copy retains only in-frame clones and omits some. There are about 4,800 clones in the sample; 61% occur only once, and roughly 17% lies in the top ten. The sample comprised breast tumor tissue. These receptors came from a person aged 45 to 59 with breast cancer.

This chain uses TRBV18 with TRBJ1-4; D may be TRBD1 (5 bases). Trimming left V 3 bases short and J 2 bases short, with 16 bases between. CDR3 length equals 17 residues. Germline values: CDR1 KGHSH, CDR2 LQKENI. The CDR3 region has the DNA TGTGCCAGCTCACCGGGGGTTAGGACTGGCACTAATGAAAAACTGTTTTTT. Protein: CASSPGVRTGTNEKLFF.

This clone was observed a few times. The chain combines TRBV2 with TRBJ2-4; the D is unclear. Germline loops: CDR1 SNHLY, CDR2 FYNNEI. The CDR3 runs to 14 residues. V gave up 4 bases and J gave up 5 bases, with 12 bases separating them. The CDR3 DNA follows: TGTGCCAGCAGTGTAGAACGTTGGGAAAACATTCAGTACTTC. This gives the protein CASSVERWENIQYF.

This clone is categorized as medium-sized (0.01 to 0.1%). The chain employs TRBV5-1 and TRBJ2-7, with 9 bases that match TRBD2. The CDR3 covers 14 residues. Germline V gives CDR1 SGHRS, CDR2 YFSETQ. J was trimmed by 4 bases and V by 10 bases; bases with no gene match: 12. CDR3: CAPRVTSGTYEQYF. The CDR3 region has the DNA TGCGCCCCCAGGGTGACTAGCGGAACATACGAGCAGTACTTC.

The chain combines TRBV7-9 with TRBJ2-1, with D hard to call. CDR1 and CDR2 from the germline V gene are SEHNR and FQNEAQ (reference sequence). Trimming removed 5 bases at V and 7 bases at J, with 9 bases between. The CDR3 runs to 12 residues. The CDR3 reads CASSHGKNEQFF. The CDR3 nucleotides are TGTGCCAGCAGCCATGGTAAGAATGAGCAGTTCTTC.

CDR3 residues: CASSVGRGSTDTQYF. DNA of the CDR3: TGTGCCAGCAGCGTAGGTCGGGGTAGCACAGATACGCAGTATTTT. V and J are TRBV9 and TRBJ2-3; D might be TRBD2 (5 bases). V lost 0 bases and J 0 bases, leaving 8 bases between the germline ends. The CDR3 spans 15 residues. Germline CDR1 and CDR2: SGDLS and YYNGEE.

This clone was observed a handful of times. The chain links TRBV2 to TRBJ2-5, with 7 bases fitting TRBD2. The J segment lost 0 bases and the V segment lost 9 bases, leaving 13 bases of the junction unmatched. Germline values: CDR1 SNHLY, CDR2 FYNNEI. This CDR3 is 16 amino acids long. The CDR3 is CASLFGSGRYQETQYF. Here the CDR3 DNA reads TGTGCCAGTCTGTTTGGTAGCGGGCGATACCAAGAGACCCAGTACTTC.

The rearrangement joins TRBV21-1 to TRBJ2-7. TRBV21-1 is a documented pseudogene. CDR3 length: 12 amino acids. The CDR3 nucleotides are TGTGCCAGCAGCAAAGGAAGCTACGAGCAGTACTTC. It codes for CASSKGSYEQYF.

The rearrangement uses TRBV6-1 and TRBJ1-2; no firm D call. The CDR3 covers 15 residues. Germline-derived CDR1 and CDR2 are MNHNS and SASEGT. Trimming shortened V by 5 bases and J by 4 bases, and 17 bases separated the two germline ends. The CDR3 nucleotides are TGTGCCAGCAGTACAGAGACGGGCTTGGGCTATGGCTACACCTTC. Its translation: CASSTETGLGYGYTF.

V gene TRBV9 combines with J gene TRBJ2-5; 12 bases are a match to TRBD1. This CDR3 contains 15 residues. J lost 4 bases, V lost 3 bases, and 4 bases had no gene match. Germline values: CDR1 SGDLS, CDR2 YYNGEE. CDR3 DNA sequence: TGTGCCAGCAGCGCGGCGGGACAGGGGGCAGAGACCCAGTACTTC. Translated: CASSAAGQGAETQYF.

The gene calls are TRBV5-6 and TRBJ2-1; D gene ambiguous. Between the trimmed V and J ends, which lost 3 bases and 9 bases, there was a span of 16 bases. The CDR3 is 14 residues long. Germline V gene sequence: CDR1 SGHDT, CDR2 YYEEEE. This CDR3 reads CASSSPNIPGEQFF. CDR3 bases: TGTGCCAGCAGCTCACCCAATATACCGGGTGAGCAGTTCTTC.

The V and J genes are TRBV11-3 and TRBJ2-5; 10 nucleotides agree with TRBD1. V was clipped by 5 bases and J by 1 base; unmatched bases: 16. This CDR3 is built from 19 residues. Germline-derived CDR1 and CDR2 are SGHNT and YENEEA. CDR3 residues: CASSHSIRDRGYLQETQYF. CDR3 sequence (DNA): TGTGCCAGCAGCCATTCAATCCGGGACAGGGGTTACCTCCAAGAGACCCAGTACTTC.

The chain uses TRBV7-8 and TRBJ2-1; either TRBD1 or TRBD2 may supply D (6 bases each). Trimming cost V 5 bases and J 6 bases, with 20 bases left between them. The CDR3 spans 16 residues. Germline CDR1 is SGHVS and CDR2 is FQNEAQ. As DNA, the CDR3 is TGTGCCAGCAGCAAAAAAGTGGGGGGCCCCCTCAATGAGCAGTTCTTC. This encodes CASSKKVGGPLNEQFF.

The V call is TRBV11-3, the J call TRBJ2-3; TRBD1 matches 9 bases. The CDR3 sequence is 15 residues long. Germline V gene lookup returns CDR1 SGHNT and CDR2 YENEEA. Trimming at V came to 5 bases and at J to 3 bases, leaving 6 bases not matched to a gene. The CDR3 sequence is CASSRGQGRTDTQYF. The CDR3 DNA reads TGTGCCAGCAGCCGGGGACAGGGCCGGACAGATACGCAGTATTTT.

The rearrangement links TRBV19 to TRBJ1-1, with D unclear. The germline V and J ends were trimmed by 7 bases and 4 bases, with 13 bases remaining between them. The germline V gene encodes CDR1 LNHDA and CDR2 SQIVND (reference sequence). This CDR3 region has 13 residues. In nucleotides, the CDR3 is TGTGCCAGTATCCCCAGTGAGGGCACTGAAGCTTTCTTT. It is translated as CASIPSEGTEAFF.

CDR3 in amino acids: CASSRHTRQGPPYQETQYF. DNA for the CDR3: TGTGCCAGCAGCCGCCATACCCGACAGGGGCCCCCCTACCAAGAGACCCAGTACTTC. The chain joins TRBV7-2 to TRBJ2-5; 8 bases align to TRBD1. The junction had 17 bases not matched to a gene; V was cut back by 5 bases and J by 0 bases. Germline V CDR1 and CDR2: SGHTA, FQGNSA. There are 19 residues in the CDR3.

This clone counts as medium-sized. The J gene is TRBJ1-2, the V gene TRBV28; D is unresolved. The CDR3 consists of 14 residues. In germline, CDR1 is MDHEN, CDR2 SYDVKM. Trimming shortened V by 3 bases and J by 7 bases, and 15 bases separated the two germline ends. Here the CDR3 DNA reads TGTGCCAGCAGTTTTTCAACAGCCGCCCTTGGCTACACCTTC. Translation gives CASSFSTAALGYTF.

By sample fraction, this clone is large. The rearrangement joins TRBV27 to TRBJ2-2; 8 positions match TRBD2. The CDR3 length is 15 residues. V trimming: 4 bases; J trimming: 4 bases; junction bases outside the gene matches: 5. The germline V gene has CDR1 MNHEY and CDR2 SMNVEV (reference sequence). DNA for the CDR3: TGTGCCAGCAGTTCCGGGACTAGAGGCACCGGGGAGCTGTTTTTT. It specifies CASSSGTRGTGELFF.

The V gene is TRBV28, the J gene TRBJ2-1, with 10 bases identical to TRBD2. Trimming at V came to 6 bases and at J to 8 bases, leaving 13 bases not matched to a gene. Germline CDR1 and CDR2: MDHEN and SYDVKM. The CDR3 is made up of 16 amino acids. CDR3 loop: CASREIGTSGKYEQFF. The CDR3 bases are TGTGCCAGCAGAGAGATTGGAACTAGCGGGAAATATGAGCAGTTCTTC.

V gene TRBV27 combines with J gene TRBJ2-3; D is uncertain. The ends were cut back, 2 bases at V and 2 bases at J, with 8 bases in the middle. This CDR3 is built from 14 residues. Germline values: CDR1 MNHEY, CDR2 SMNVEV (reference sequence). The CDR3 loop is CASSLMRNTDTQYF. In DNA, the CDR3 is TGTGCCAGCAGTTTAATGAGGAACACAGATACGCAGTATTTT.